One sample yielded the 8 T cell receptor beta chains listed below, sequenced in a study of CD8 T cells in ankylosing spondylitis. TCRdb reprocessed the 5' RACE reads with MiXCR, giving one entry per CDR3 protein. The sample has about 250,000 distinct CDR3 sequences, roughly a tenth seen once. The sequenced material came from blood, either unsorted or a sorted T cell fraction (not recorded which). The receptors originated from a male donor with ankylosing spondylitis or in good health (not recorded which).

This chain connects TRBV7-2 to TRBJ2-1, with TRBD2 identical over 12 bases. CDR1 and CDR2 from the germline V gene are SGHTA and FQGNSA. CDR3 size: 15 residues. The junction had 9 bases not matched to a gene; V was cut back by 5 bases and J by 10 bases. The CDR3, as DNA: TGTGCCAGCAGCAAGGGGCTAGCGGGGGGGCTGGAGCAGTTCTTC. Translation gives CASSKGLAGGLEQFF. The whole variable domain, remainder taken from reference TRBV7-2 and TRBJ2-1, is GAGVSQSPSNKVTEKGKDVELRCDPISGHTALYWYRQSLGQGLEFLIYFQGNSAPDKSGLPSDRFSAERTGGSVSTLTIQRTQQEDSAVYLCASSKGLAGGLEQFFGPGTRLTVL.

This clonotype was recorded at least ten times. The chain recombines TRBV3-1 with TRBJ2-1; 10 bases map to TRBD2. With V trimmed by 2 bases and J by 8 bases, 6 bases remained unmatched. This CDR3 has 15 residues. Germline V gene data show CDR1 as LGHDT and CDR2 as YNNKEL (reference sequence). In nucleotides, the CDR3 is TGTGCCAGCAGCCAATTGGCTAGCGGGAGATATGAGCAGTTCTTC. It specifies CASSQLASGRYEQFF.

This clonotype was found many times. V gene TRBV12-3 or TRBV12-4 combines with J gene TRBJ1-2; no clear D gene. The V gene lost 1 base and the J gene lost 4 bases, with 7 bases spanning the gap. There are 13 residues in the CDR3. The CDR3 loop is CASSLGGAYGYTF. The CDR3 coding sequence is TGTGCCAGCAGTTTAGGGGGAGCCTATGGCTACACCTTC.

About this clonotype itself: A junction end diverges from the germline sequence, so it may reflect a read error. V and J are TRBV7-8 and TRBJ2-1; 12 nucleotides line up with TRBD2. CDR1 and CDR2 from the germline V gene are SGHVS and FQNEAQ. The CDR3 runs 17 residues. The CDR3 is CVSSIRLAGVPFNEQFF. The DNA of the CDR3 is TGTGTCAGCAGCATCCGACTAGCGGGAGTCCCCTTCAATGAGCAGTTCTTC.

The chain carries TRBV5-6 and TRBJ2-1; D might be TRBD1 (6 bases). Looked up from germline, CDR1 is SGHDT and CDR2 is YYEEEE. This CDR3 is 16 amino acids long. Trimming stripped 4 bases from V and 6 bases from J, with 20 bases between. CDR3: CASSLRSGRGGNEQFF. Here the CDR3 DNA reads TGTGCCAGCAGCCTCCGCAGCGGACGAGGGGGCAATGAGCAGTTCTTC.

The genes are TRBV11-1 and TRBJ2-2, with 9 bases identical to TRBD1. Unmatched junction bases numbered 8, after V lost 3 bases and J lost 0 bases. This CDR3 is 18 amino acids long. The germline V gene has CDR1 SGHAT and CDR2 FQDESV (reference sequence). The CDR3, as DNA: TGTGCCAGCAGCTTCCTCCCGGGACAGGGTGCGAACACCGGGGAGCTGTTTTTT. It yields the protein CASSFLPGQGANTGELFF.

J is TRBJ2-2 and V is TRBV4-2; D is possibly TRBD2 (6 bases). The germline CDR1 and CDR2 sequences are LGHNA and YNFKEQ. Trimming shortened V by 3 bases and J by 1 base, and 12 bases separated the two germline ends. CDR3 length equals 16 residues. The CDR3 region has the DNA TGTGCCAGCAGCCAGGGCGGGGAGTGGAACACCGGGGAGCTGTTTTTT. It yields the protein CASSQGGEWNTGELFF.

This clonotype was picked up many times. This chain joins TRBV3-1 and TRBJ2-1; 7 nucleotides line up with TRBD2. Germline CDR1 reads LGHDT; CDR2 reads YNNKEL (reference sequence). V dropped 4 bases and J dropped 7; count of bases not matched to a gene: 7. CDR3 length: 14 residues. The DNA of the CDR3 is TGTGCCAGCAGCCCCTCTTTGGGAGGGAATGAGCAGTTCTTC. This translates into CASSPSLGGNEQFF.